This T cell receptor (beta chain) was observed in a study of blood T cell repertoires in COVID-19. Trimming pared 0 bases from V and 4 bases from J, leaving 13 bases between. This CDR3 region has 15 residues. Germline V gene data show CDR1 as SGHNT and CDR2 as YYREEE (reference sequence). Assay used: immunoSEQ multiplex PCR; TCRdb lists only in-frame clones, some missing. The repertoire includes some 100,000 clones, 91% of them detected once, and roughly 0.99% sits in the top ten. This clone has a single count. The sequence derives from a man in his fifties or sixties with acute or convalescent COVID-19. This chain uses TRBV5-4 with TRBJ1-2; tentative D call: TRBD1 (6 bases). The specimen was peripheral blood. The CDR3 DNA sequence: TGTGCCAGCAGCTTGGGACAGGATTCCCTCTATGGCTACACCTTC. This translates into CASSLGQDSLYGYTF.